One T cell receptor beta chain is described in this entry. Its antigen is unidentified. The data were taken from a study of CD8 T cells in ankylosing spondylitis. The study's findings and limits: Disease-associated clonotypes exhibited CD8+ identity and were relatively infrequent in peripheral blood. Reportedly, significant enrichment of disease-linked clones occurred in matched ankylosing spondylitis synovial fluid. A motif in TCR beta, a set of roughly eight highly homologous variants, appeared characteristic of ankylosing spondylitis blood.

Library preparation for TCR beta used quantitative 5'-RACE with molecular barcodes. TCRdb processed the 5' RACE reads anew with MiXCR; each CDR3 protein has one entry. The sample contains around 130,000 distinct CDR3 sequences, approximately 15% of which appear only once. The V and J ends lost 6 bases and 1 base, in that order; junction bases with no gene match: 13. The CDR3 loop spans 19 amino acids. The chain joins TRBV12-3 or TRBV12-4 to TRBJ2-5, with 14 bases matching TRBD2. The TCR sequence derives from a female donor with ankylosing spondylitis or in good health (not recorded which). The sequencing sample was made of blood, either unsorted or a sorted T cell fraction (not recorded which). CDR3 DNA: TGTGCCAGCAGCCCCCGGGGACTAGCGGGAGCCGGGCGCCAAGAGACCCAGTACTTC. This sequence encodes CASSPRGLAGAGRQETQYF.